The T cell receptor (beta chain) described here comes from a study of patients and donors after allogeneic stem cell transplantation. TCRdb redid the calling of the RT-PCR reads with MiXCR, one entry per CDR3 protein. The table shows some 960,000 distinct CDR3 sequences, with about 20% occurring only once. This clonotype appeared a few times. The sample was blood, either unsorted or a sorted T cell fraction (not recorded which). The receptor comes from a human donor who was either an allogeneic HSCT recipient or a stem cell or donor lymphocyte infusion donor (not recorded which). It is not recorded whose cells these are; they may come from a transplant donor.

For the CDR3, the DNA is TGTGCCAGCAGTTACTCCCAGGGAGGGGGCAATCAGCCCCAGCATTTT. It encodes CASSYSQGGGNQPQHF. The rearrangement joins TRBV6-5 to TRBJ1-5; D might be TRBD1 (5 bases). This CDR3 region has 16 residues. Germline V gene lookup returns CDR1 MNHEY and CDR2 SVGAGI. V lost 0 bases, J lost 2 bases, and 11 bases lay in between.